The next 19 T cell receptor beta chains were all read from a single sample in a study of OX40 agonist ivuxolimab in advanced cancers. Libraries were prepared by immunoSEQ multiplex PCR; TCRdb keeps only in-frame clonotypes and omits some of them. The sample includes roughly 70,000 clones, roughly 85% of them seen just once. Sequences were derived from CD4+ or CD8+ T cells sorted from blood, sampled in a trial of the OX40 agonist ivuxolimab. These receptor sequences come from an adult with an advanced solid tumor such as melanoma, head and neck, liver or kidney cancer.

The J gene is TRBJ2-5, the V gene TRBV19; 10 nucleotides match TRBD1. From germline, CDR1 is LNHDA and CDR2 SQIVND (reference sequence). The J segment lost 0 bases and the V segment lost 5 bases, leaving 9 bases of the junction unmatched. CDR3 length: 17 amino acids. This CDR3 reads CASSWTGTGANQETQYF. The CDR3 DNA reads as TGTGCCAGTAGTTGGACCGGGACAGGGGCGAACCAAGAGACCCAGTACTTC.

CDR3 in amino acids: CASSQGEGTGEKLFF. The CDR3 region has the DNA TGTGCCAGCTCACAGGGGGAAGGGACAGGCGAAAAACTGTTTTTT. This chain connects TRBV18 to TRBJ1-4, with 8 bases fitting TRBD1. V shed 4 bases, J shed 8 bases, and the junction held 9 bases outside the gene matches. Germline CDR1 reads KGHSH; CDR2 reads LQKENI. This CDR3 has 15 residues.

The chain carries TRBV7-2 and TRBJ2-1; maybe TRBD2 (5 bases). Between the trimmed V and J ends, which lost 3 bases and 9 bases, there was a span of 12 bases. The CDR3 is made up of 13 amino acids. CDR1 SGHTA and CDR2 FQGNSA come from the germline V gene. In DNA, the CDR3 is TGTGCCAGCAGCTTTATGGACGGGGTTGAGCAGTTCTTC. Amino acid sequence: CASSFMDGVEQFF.

This clone has just one count. The chain combines TRBV28 with TRBJ2-7; the D gene is possibly TRBD1 (6 bases). Trimming stripped 3 bases from V and 1 base from J, with 16 bases between. The CDR3 is 16 residues long. Germline assignment: CDR1 MDHEN and CDR2 SYDVKM. CDR3: CASSFLLGTLSYEQYF. In DNA, the CDR3 is TGTGCCAGCAGTTTCCTTTTAGGGACACTTTCCTACGAGCAGTACTTC.

The chain has TRBV7-7 and TRBJ2-3, with TRBD2 as a possible D gene (5 bases). Germline V lookup: CDR1 SSHAT, CDR2 FNYEAQ (reference sequence). The CDR3 is 14 amino acids. V was cut by 2 bases and J by 4 bases, with 10 bases left in between. The CDR3 spells CASSLRLASDTQYF. For the CDR3, the DNA is TGTGCCAGCAGCTTACGGCTAGCCTCAGATACGCAGTATTTT.

V gene TRBV28 combines with J gene TRBJ1-4; 8 positions agree with TRBD1. The CDR3 has 15 residues. The V and J ends lost 3 bases and 5 bases, in that order; junction bases with no gene match: 5. Germline V gene data show CDR1 as MDHEN and CDR2 as SYDVKM. Here the CDR3 DNA reads TGTGCCAGCAGTTTTGTGGGACAGGCGAATGAAAAACTGTTTTTT. Encoded protein: CASSFVGQANEKLFF.

This clone showed up just a few times. The chain employs TRBV18 and TRBJ1-1; tentative D call: TRBD1 (6 bases). Trimming pared 1 base from V and 5 bases from J, leaving 14 bases between. This CDR3 contains 15 residues. Germline V gene data show CDR1 as KGHSH and CDR2 as LQKENI. Written as DNA, the CDR3 is TGTGCCAGCTCACCACGGGGGGCCTCTTGGACTGAAGCTTTCTTT. Its translation is CASSPRGASWTEAFF.

This chain joins TRBV5-6 and TRBJ1-1; tentative D call: TRBD1 (6 bases). This CDR3 has 13 residues. V lost 3 bases and J lost 11, with 17 bases in between. Germline V gene data show CDR1 as SGHDT and CDR2 as YYEEEE. CDR3 residues: CASSWGAQDGAFF. The CDR3, as DNA: TGTGCCAGCAGCTGGGGGGCCCAGGACGGTGCTTTCTTT.

The chain joins TRBV5-1 to TRBJ2-1, with D tentatively TRBD2 (6 bases). V lost 5 bases, J lost 4 bases, and 7 bases lay in between. Germline V CDR1 and CDR2: SGHRS, YFSETQ. The CDR3 sequence is 12 residues long. Here the CDR3 DNA reads TGCGCCAGCAGGGAGGGATACAATGAGCAGTTCTTC. Translating gives CASREGYNEQFF.

This chain connects TRBV4-3 to TRBJ1-2, with a tentative D call TRBD1 (5 bases). This CDR3 spans 17 amino acids. CDR1 is LGHNA, CDR2 YSLEER, per germline. Trimming stripped 4 bases from V and 4 bases from J, with 22 bases between. CDR3 protein: CASSLRAGAPSGYGYTF. The CDR3 DNA is TGCGCCAGCAGCCTCCGAGCCGGGGCCCCAAGCGGCTATGGCTACACCTTC.

This sequence joins TRBV15 and TRBJ2-7; D is unresolved. The V gene lost 0 bases and the J gene lost 0 bases, with 12 bases spanning the gap. The CDR3 has 16 residues. Germline CDR1 reads LNHNV; CDR2 reads YYDKDF (reference sequence). This CDR3 is CATSRDLVGSSYEQYF. DNA of the CDR3: TGTGCCACCAGCAGAGATCTTGTGGGGTCCTCCTACGAGCAGTACTTC. Using reference TRBV15 and TRBJ2-7 for the parts outside the CDR3, the full variable domain is DAMVIQNPRYQVTQFGKPVTLSCSQTLNHNVMYWYQQKSSQAPKLLFHYYDKDFNNEADTPDNFQSRRPNTSFCFLDIRSPGLGDTAMYLCATSRDLVGSSYEQYFGPGTRLTVT.

The gene calls are TRBV20-1 and TRBJ2-5; D gene uncertain. The germline V gene encodes CDR1 DFQATT and CDR2 SNEGSKA (reference sequence). Trimming removed 5 bases from V and 0 bases from J, with 4 bases in between. The CDR3 contains 11 residues. The CDR3 here is CSALYQETQYF. The DNA for the CDR3 is TGCAGTGCTTTGTACCAAGAGACCCAGTACTTC.

This clone has just one count. The chain couples TRBV6-6 to TRBJ2-1; D possibly corresponds to TRBD2 (6 bases). Germline V gives CDR1 MNHNY, CDR2 SVGAGI (reference sequence). This CDR3 is 12 amino acids long. V gave up 4 bases and J gave up 6 bases, with 7 bases separating them. The CDR3, as DNA: TGTGCCAGCAGTTTCGGGAGCAATGAGCAGTTCTTC. Protein: CASSFGSNEQFF.

Only one count was recorded for this clone. The V and J genes are TRBV18 and TRBJ2-6; tentative D call: TRBD2 (7 bases). CDR1 and CDR2 from the germline V gene are KGHSH and LQKENI. Trimming took off 6 bases at V and 0 bases at J, with 12 bases between the two ends. CDR3 length: 16 residues. In nucleotides, the CDR3 is TGTGCCAGCTCTTCGGGGGGCCGCTCTGGGGCCAACGTCCTGACTTTC. Translation: CASSSGGRSGANVLTF.

The chain links TRBV19 to TRBJ1-6; 8 bases line up with TRBD1. This CDR3 is built from 13 residues. The germline gives CDR1 LNHDA, CDR2 SQIVND (reference sequence). The V and J ends lost 10 bases and 8 bases, in that order; junction bases with no gene match: 7. The CDR3 nucleotides are TGTGCCACCCAAGACAGGGGTTATTCACCCCTCCACTTT. Translating gives CATQDRGYSPLHF.

J is TRBJ2-3 and V is TRBV5-1, with D unresolved. CDR3 length: 15 amino acids. CDR1 and CDR2 (germline): SGHRS, YFSETQ. V lost 4 bases to trimming and J lost 1 base, with 13 bases between them. CDR3 nucleotides: TGCGCCAGCAGCCCGTCCCGGGTTGGCACAGATACGCAGTATTTT. Protein sequence: CASSPSRVGTDTQYF.

The V call is TRBV18, the J call TRBJ2-3; D remains ambiguous. Germline V gene sequence: CDR1 KGHSH, CDR2 LQKENI. This CDR3 has 14 amino acids. Trimming pared 3 bases from V and 3 bases from J, leaving 10 bases between. The CDR3 DNA follows: TGTGCCAGCTCACCTATGCAGAGAACAGATACGCAGTATTTT. This sequence encodes CASSPMQRTDTQYF.

The V gene is TRBV7-3, the J gene TRBJ1-2, with D possibly matching TRBD1 (6 bases). V shed 4 bases and J shed 7 bases, with 13 bases lying between them. Germline loops: CDR1 SGHTA, CDR2 FQGTGA. The CDR3 contains 13 residues. The CDR3 bases are TGTGCCAGCAGCTCCCCCGGGACAATTGGCTACACCTTC. Translating gives CASSSPGTIGYTF.

The chain combines TRBV6-5 with TRBJ1-2; tentatively, D is TRBD1 (6 bases). This CDR3 region has 15 residues. V was cut by 3 bases and J by 8 bases, with 19 bases left in between. Germline CDR1 and CDR2: MNHEY and SVGAGI. CDR3 protein: CASSYLDRTGMGYTF. CDR3 nucleotides: TGTGCCAGCAGTTATTTGGACAGAACCGGTATGGGCTACACCTTC.